These T cell receptor beta chains were read from a single sample in a study of cytomegalovirus exposure and HLA in healthy donors. Clones were read by immunoSEQ multiplex PCR, and TCRdb kept only the in-frame ones, dropping some. Of about 87,000 clones in the sample, 74% were seen once. Specimen: PBMCs. The receptors here all came from a man younger than 40 in good health and CMV-seropositive. CDR3s include the opening cysteine and the closing phenylalanine or tryptophan. A D gene is named only where the DNA matches it firmly. Clone size is shown for a subset of rows, as once, few, many or a class of expanded clone.

TRBJ2-6 | NA | TRBV7-6 | NA | TGTGCCAGCAGCTTAGAGCTAGTCTCTGGGGCCAACGTCCTGACTTTC | CASSLELVSGANVLTF
TRBJ2-5 | NA | TRBV10-1 | TRBD1 | TGCGCCAGCTTGGACAGGGACCAAGAGACCCAGTACTTC | CASLDRDQETQYF
TRBJ2-3 | NA | TRBV27 | TRBD2 | TGTGCCAGCAGTTTATCTGGGACAGGGAGACGGACTAGCGGGAGGGCCCCAGATACGCAGTATTTT | CASSLSGTGRRTSGRAPDTQYF
TRBJ1-1 | NA | TRBV29-1 | TRBD1 | TGCAGCGTCCTCCCCCGGGGGACAGTGAACACTGAAGCTTTCTTT | CSVLPRGTVNTEAFF
TRBJ1-1 | few | TRBV7-6 | NA | TGTGCCAGCAGCCCCCTGTCTGAAGCTTTCTTT | CASSPLSEAFF
TRBJ1-1 | NA | TRBV29-1 | NA | TGCAGCGTAGGGCAGGGCAGCCCTGCTGAAGCTTTCTTT | CSVGQGSPAEAFF
TRBJ2-3 | few | TRBV5-4 | TRBD1 | TGTGCCAGCAGCTTGTTGGCGGGGACAGGGGCGGATACGCAGTATTTT | CASSLLAGTGADTQYF
TRBJ2-3 | NA | TRBV5-8 | TRBD1 | TGTGCCAGCAGCGGGGGGACAGGGCCTAGCACAGATACGCAGTATTTT | CASSGGTGPSTDTQYF
TRBJ2-7 | once | TRBV21-1 | NA | TGTGCCAGCAGCCGACAGGCTCCTACCTACGAGCAGTACTTC | CASSRQAPTYEQYF
TRBJ2-7 | few | TRBV4-3 | NA | TGCGCCAGCAGCCAAGCCCAGGGTAGGAACGACGAGCAGTACTTC | CASSQAQGRNDEQYF
TRBJ1-5 | NA | TRBV6-1 | NA | TGTGCCAGCAGTGAGGCAGGGCCTAATCAGCCCCAGCATTTT | CASSEAGPNQPQHF
TRBJ1-2 | NA | TRBV6-1 | NA | TGTGCCAGCAGTGAATTGTGGCAGGCTGCTGGCTACACCTTC | CASSELWQAAGYTF
TRBJ2-1 | once | TRBV19 | NA | TGTGCCAGTACCCTAGAAGGGGGGGCAGGGGACAATGAGCAGTTCTTC | CASTLEGGAGDNEQFF
TRBJ2-1 | NA | TRBV4-1 | NA | TGCGCCAGCAGCTCACCCGGGTCTCACAATGAGCAGTTCTTC | CASSSPGSHNEQFF
TRBJ1-1 | NA | TRBV6-5 | NA | TGTGCCAGCTCGCACGGCGGGGTGGGGGACACTGAAGCTTTCTTT | CASSHGGVGDTEAFF
TRBJ2-1 | NA | TRBV7-9 | TRBD2 | TGTGCCAGCAGCTCACCGAGGACTAGCGGCCACCGGAGGGGGCAGTTCTTC | CASSSPRTSGHRRGQFF
TRBJ1-2 | NA | TRBV29-1 | TRBD1 | TGCAGCGTTCCTCTGACAGGGGACTATGGCTACACCTTC | CSVPLTGDYGYTF
TRBJ1-2 | NA | TRBV4-2 | TRBD1 | TGTGCCAGCAGCCAAGAAGAGGGACAGGGCAGGTATGGCTACACCTTC | CASSQEEGQGRYGYTF
TRBJ1-1 | few | TRBV7-2 | TRBD1 | TGTGCCAGCAGCGCACCAGGGGGCCAGGGCACTGAAGCTTTCTTT | CASSAPGGQGTEAFF
TRBJ2-3 | few | TRBV9 | TRBD1 | TGTGCCAGCAGCGTAGCTACGGGTGGGACAGGGGGCACAGATACGCAGTATTTT | CASSVATGGTGGTDTQYF
TRBJ2-1 | NA | TRBV6-5 | NA | TGTGCCAGCAGGCAGGGGGGTTACAATGAGCAGTTCTTC | CASRQGGYNEQFF
TRBJ2-3 | NA | TRBV9 | TRBD2 | TGTGCCAGCAGCGTAGGTCTAGCGGGAGACACAGATACGCAGTATTTT | CASSVGLAGDTDTQYF
TRBJ2-1 | NA | TRBV4-1 | NA | TGCGCCAGCAGCCAAGTAACAGGGTCTGGTGAGCAGTTCTTC | CASSQVTGSGEQFF
TRBJ2-5 | NA | TRBV7-9 | TRBD1 | TGTTCCAGCAGCTTAGGGGACAGGTATCAAGAGACCCAGTACTTC | CSSSLGDRYQETQYF
TRBJ1-2 | NA | TRBV2 | NA | TGTGCCAGCAGTTCAGGGACACATTATGGCTACACCTTC | CASSSGTHYGYTF
TRBJ2-2 | NA | TRBV5-1 | TRBD2 | TGCGCCAGCAGCCCTAGCGGGGGGGCCAGGGACACCGGGGAGCTGTTTTTT | CASSPSGGARDTGELFF
TRBJ2-7 | NA | TRBV21-1 | NA | TGTGCCAGCAGCAGAGTACAGCTAACTCATCCCGAGCAGTACTTC | CASSRVQLTHPEQYF
TRBJ1-5 | NA | TRBV5-4 | TRBD1 | TGTGCCAGCAGCTACGGGAGGGACAGGGGTTATCAGCCCCAGCATTTT | CASSYGRDRGYQPQHF
TRBJ2-7 | NA | TRBV18 | TRBD1 | TGTGCCAGCTCCCTCGACAGGGGTCCCTACGAGCAGTACTTC | CASSLDRGPYEQYF
TRBJ1-3 | NA | TRBV6-6 | NA | TGTGCCACCCTAGGACAGTACTCTGGAAACACCATATATTTT | CATLGQYSGNTIYF
TRBJ2-5 | NA | TRBV7-2 | TRBD1 | TGTGCCAGCAGCTTAGCGACAGGGTGGGTGAAAGAGACCCAGTACTTC | CASSLATGWVKETQYF
TRBJ1-4 | many | TRBV15 | TRBD1 | TGTGCCACCAGCAGCCCGACAGGGATGGTTGAAAAACTGTTTTTT | CATSSPTGMVEKLFF
TRBJ1-1 | NA | TRBV6-4 | TRBD1 | TGTGCCGGTCCAAGACAGGGGGCTCGAACTGAAGCTTTCTTT | CAGPRQGARTEAFF
TRBJ2-5 | few | TRBV6-5 | NA | TGTGCCAGCAGTTACGGCAGGGGCCATGGGGAGACCCAGTACTTC | CASSYGRGHGETQYF
TRBJ2-4 | NA | TRBV5-4 | NA | TGTGCCAGTACCCAGGACGGGGGTTACATTCAGTACTTC | CASTQDGGYIQYF
TRBJ1-2 | NA | TRBV12-5 | NA | TGTGCTAGTGGTTTGTCGTTGCAAGCTGGCTACACCTTC | CASGLSLQAGYTF
TRBJ2-7 | NA | TRBV10-3 | NA | TGTGCCATCAGCGACTCTTCTGGCTCCTACGAGCAGTACTTC | CAISDSSGSYEQYF
TRBJ1-4 | once | TRBV5-1 | TRBD1 | TGCGCCAGCAGCCCGATAGGGGACAGGGGTAATGAAAAACTGTTTTTT | CASSPIGDRGNEKLFF
TRBJ2-1 | NA | TRBV9 | TRBD2 | TGTGCCAGCAGCCCCAAACAGAAACCGGGACTAGCGGCCTACAATGAGCAGTTCTTC | CASSPKQKPGLAAYNEQFF
TRBJ2-1 | NA | TRBV4-2 | NA | TGTGCCAGCAGGGCTGACGGGCTAGCAGACTACAATGAGCAGTTCTTC | CASRADGLADYNEQFF
TRBJ2-7 | once | TRBV11-3 | TRBD1 | TGTGCCAGCAGCCAAAGGACAGGGAGGACCTACGAGCAGTACTTC | CASSQRTGRTYEQYF
TRBJ2-1 | NA | TRBV27 | NA | TGTGCCAGCAGTTTATCGCGCCTGGACAATGAGCAGTTCTTC | CASSLSRLDNEQFF
TRBJ2-5 | once | TRBV16 | NA | TGTGCCAGCAGCTTAGGACAGTCGGAGACCCAGTACTTC | CASSLGQSETQYF
TRBJ1-5 | NA | TRBV30 | NA | TGTGCCTGGAGTGCGTACAGCTTAACCCTTTTCAATCAGCCCCAGCATTTT | CAWSAYSLTLFNQPQHF